The source of this T cell receptor (beta chain) is a study of blood T cell repertoires in COVID-19. Study details: The analysed material was cDNA or gDNA that came from T cells, B-cell-depleted T cells, or PBMCs.

Only a few counts were recorded for this clone. This CDR3 spans 14 amino acids. The V segment lost 8 bases and the J segment 0 bases; nucleotides outside the gene matches: 2. The germline CDR1 and CDR2 sequences are LNHNV and YYDKDF (reference sequence). This table comes from immunoSEQ multiplex PCR, and its TCRdb copy is limited to in-frame clones, with some not included. The sample lists roughly 100,000 clones, 85% to 90% seen once, with less than 6.5% in the top ten. The sample was peripheral blood. The genes are TRBV15 and TRBJ1-3; 9 nucleotides align to TRBD1. The TCR comes from a human donor in a cohort sampled during active COVID-19. The CDR3 loop is CATGDRVSGNTIYF. The CDR3 DNA follows: TGTGCCACCGGGGACAGGGTCTCTGGAAACACCATATATTTT.